Below, one TCR beta chain is given with its context. The data belong to a study of blood T cell repertoires in COVID-19. Study information: Samples taken during acute and convalescent COVID-19 were collected in the United States, Italy and Spain. PBMCs, B-cell-depleted T cells, or T cells were the source of the cDNA or gDNA that made up the material.

The ends lost 4 bases at V and 9 bases at J; junction bases unmatched: 6. The CDR3 loop spans 13 amino acids. The V gene's germline CDR1 is SGHRS and CDR2 YFSETQ. Per the study methods: The assay estimated nucleated cells by amplifying reference gene primers. Only in-frame clones appear in the TCRdb table, and some are missing; sequencing was by immunoSEQ multiplex PCR. V and J calls and clone size are those listed in that table; D and trimming were worked out from the DNA. The data contain roughly 250,000 clones, less than 90% of them singletons. This TCR was sampled from a woman between 40 and 55 years old who had recovered from COVID-19. V is TRBV5-1 and J is TRBJ2-1, with 8 positions matching TRBD2. Sequenced input: peripheral blood. For the CDR3, the DNA is TGCGCCAGCAGCGTCGCAGCGGGGGTTGAGCAGTTCTTC. Residues: CASSVAAGVEQFF.